This T cell receptor beta chain appears in the sequencing data of a study of cytomegalovirus exposure and HLA in healthy donors. Findings and caveats of the study: Most TCR sequences showed up rarely, but some public TCRs showed up in many donors.

This clone was counted a few times. The antigen is not known. PCR amplification relied on 60 Vbeta primers (plus 13 Jbeta primers). Sequenced by immunoSEQ multiplex PCR; TCRdb stores in-frame clones only, minus some. The sample consists of 130,000 to 150,000 clones, around 75% of them appearing once. The V and J ends lost 2 bases and 5 bases respectively, with 12 bases between them. The CDR3 totals 13 residues. The germline CDR1 and CDR2 sequences are GTSNPN and SVGIG (reference sequence). The origin of this receptor is a woman aged 18-29 years in good health and CMV-seronegative. The V gene is TRBV30, the J gene TRBJ1-2; D is unclear. Material for sequencing was PBMCs. The CDR3 DNA is TGTGCCTGGAGTCCCTTGGCACCATATGGCTACACCTTC. Encoded protein: CAWSPLAPYGYTF. Complete variable domain (other parts from reference TRBV30 and TRBJ1-2): SQTIHQWPATLVQPVGSPLSLECTVEGTSNPNLYWYRQAAGRGLQLLFYSVGIGQISSEVPQNLSASRPQDRQFILSSKKLLLSDSGFYLCAWSPLAPYGYTFGSGTRLTVV.